This is a list of T cell receptor beta chains from one sample in a study of radiotherapy plus CTLA-4 blockade in lung cancer. The method was immunoSEQ multiplex PCR; TCRdb's version includes in-frame clones alone and lacks a portion of them. The sample records about 110,000 clones, 70% to 90% being singletons. This specimen consisted of peripheral blood, obtained from a patient treated with radiotherapy plus ipilimumab. These TCRs come from a human donor with non-small cell lung cancer that progressed on radiotherapy plus ipilimumab. Some clones in this sample may be carry-over from other donors' samples. Both conserved end residues are part of each CDR3. The order of the fields is J gene, D gene, V gene, clone size, CDR3 protein, CDR3 DNA. D genes are given only for firm matches. Clone size is stated in some rows and not others, as once, few, many or a class when expanded.

J: TRBJ1-6
D: TRBD1
V: TRBV2
size: NA
CDR3: CASSRTGSSYNSPLHF
DNA: TGTGCCAGCAGCCGGACAGGGAGCTCCTATAATTCACCCCTCCACTTT

J: TRBJ1-5
D: NA
V: TRBV27
size: NA
CDR3: CASSLFRVNQPQHF
DNA: TGTGCCAGCAGTTTATTCAGGGTCAATCAGCCCCAGCATTTT

J: TRBJ1-2
D: NA
V: TRBV25-1
size: once
CDR3: CASSRGGYGYTF
DNA: TGTGCCAGCAGCAGGGGCGGCTATGGCTACACCTTC

J: TRBJ2-7
D: NA
V: TRBV5-1
size: NA
CDR3: CASSLAWEQPYEQYF
DNA: TGCGCCAGCAGCTTGGCCTGGGAACAGCCCTACGAGCAGTACTTC

J: TRBJ2-1
D: TRBD2
V: TRBV11-3
size: NA
CDR3: CASSLRGVYNEQFF
DNA: TGTGCCAGCAGCTTGCGGGGGGTCTACAATGAGCAGTTCTTC

J: TRBJ2-2
D: NA
V: TRBV4-2
size: NA
CDR3: CASSQVAGGWDTGELFF
DNA: TGTGCCAGCAGCCAAGTGGCCGGGGGATGGGACACCGGGGAGCTGTTTTTT

J: TRBJ2-3
D: TRBD2
V: TRBV29-1
size: NA
CDR3: CSVGSISGVSDTQYF
DNA: TGCAGCGTTGGTTCCATAAGCGGGGTTTCAGATACGCAGTATTTT

J: TRBJ1-2
D: TRBD1
V: TRBV11-2
size: NA
CDR3: CASSLARNTYRGAYGYTF
DNA: TGTGCCAGCAGCTTAGCTAGGAATACGTACAGGGGTGCCTATGGCTACACCTTC

J: TRBJ1-5
D: NA
V: TRBV7-9
size: NA
CDR3: CASSSTRGAQHF
DNA: TGTGCCAGCAGCTCTACCCGCGGGGCCCAGCATTTT

J: TRBJ2-3
D: TRBD2
V: TRBV2
size: NA
CDR3: CASKGQRGLTDTQYF
DNA: TGTGCCAGCAAAGGTCAGCGGGGGCTCACAGATACGCAGTATTTT

J: TRBJ2-5
D: NA
V: TRBV4-2
size: NA
CDR3: CASSQAVEGEETQYF
DNA: TGTGCCAGCAGCCAAGCTGTCGAGGGGGAAGAGACCCAGTACTTC

J: TRBJ1-1
D: NA
V: TRBV5-1
size: NA
CDR3: CASSLGPNTEAFF
DNA: TGCGCCAGCAGCTTGGGCCCGAACACTGAAGCTTTCTTT

J: TRBJ1-6
D: NA
V: TRBV6-1
size: NA
CDR3: CASSNLRDSPLHF
DNA: TGTGCCAGCAGTAACCTGCGGGATTCACCCCTCCACTTT

J: TRBJ2-7
D: TRBD2
V: TRBV4-2
size: NA
CDR3: CASSPRTSGDFYEQYF
DNA: TGTGCCAGCAGCCCGAGGACTAGCGGGGACTTCTACGAGCAGTACTTC

J: TRBJ2-5
D: TRBD1
V: TRBV7-3
size: NA
CDR3: CASSLGWPGQGQETQYF
DNA: TGTGCCAGCAGCTTAGGGTGGCCGGGACAGGGACAAGAGACCCAGTACTTC

J: TRBJ1-6
D: NA
V: TRBV6-6
size: NA
CDR3: CASTATFYNSPLHF
DNA: TGTGCCAGCACGGCGACCTTCTATAATTCACCCCTCCACTTT

J: TRBJ1-1
D: NA
V: TRBV5-4
size: NA
CDR3: CASSLTGNTEAFF
DNA: TGTGCCAGCAGCTTAACAGGGAACACTGAAGCTTTCTTT